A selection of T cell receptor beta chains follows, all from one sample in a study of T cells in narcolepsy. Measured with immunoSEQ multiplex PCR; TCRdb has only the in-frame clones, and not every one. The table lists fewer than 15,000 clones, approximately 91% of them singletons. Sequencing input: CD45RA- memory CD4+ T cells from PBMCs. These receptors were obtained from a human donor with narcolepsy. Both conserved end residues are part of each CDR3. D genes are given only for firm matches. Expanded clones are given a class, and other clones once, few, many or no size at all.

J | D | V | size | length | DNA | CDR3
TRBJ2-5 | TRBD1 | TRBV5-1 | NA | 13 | TGCGCCAGCAGTTGGACAGGGCAAGAGACCCAGTACTTC | CASSWTGQETQYF
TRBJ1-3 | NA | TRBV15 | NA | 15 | TGTGCCACCGCCGTAGACAGGTACTCTGGAAACACCATATATTTT | CATAVDRYSGNTIYF
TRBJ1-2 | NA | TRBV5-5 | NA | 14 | TGTGCCAGCAGCTTTGACAGGTTGGGCTATGGCTACACCTTC | CASSFDRLGYGYTF
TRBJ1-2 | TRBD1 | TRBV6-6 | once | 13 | TGTGCCAGCAGGGAGGGACAGGGGGGCGGCTACACCTTC | CASREGQGGGYTF
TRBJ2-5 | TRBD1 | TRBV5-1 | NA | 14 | TGCGCCAGCAGCTCCGGACAGGGGGAAGAGACCCAGTACTTC | CASSSGQGEETQYF
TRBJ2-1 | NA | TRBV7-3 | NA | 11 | TGTGCCAGCAGCCTAGAGGATGAGCAGTTCTTC | CASSLEDEQFF
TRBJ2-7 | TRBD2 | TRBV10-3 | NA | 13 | TGTGCCATCAAGCGGGATGACTCCTACGAGCAGTACTTC | CAIKRDDSYEQYF
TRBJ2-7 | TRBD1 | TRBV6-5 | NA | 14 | TGTGCCAGCAGTTCCGGCAGGGGGACCTACGAGCAGTACTTC | CASSSGRGTYEQYF
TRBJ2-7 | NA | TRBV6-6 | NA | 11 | TGTGCCAGCAGTCGTTCAGACGAGCAGTACTTC | CASSRSDEQYF
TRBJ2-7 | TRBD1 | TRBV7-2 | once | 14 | TGTGCCAGCAGGTTACAGGGGAACTCCTACGAGCAGTACTTC | CASRLQGNSYEQYF
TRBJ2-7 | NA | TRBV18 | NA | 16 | TGTGCCAGCTCATCCCTCCCGCGTATCTCCTCCTACGAGCAGTACTTC | CASSSLPRISSYEQYF
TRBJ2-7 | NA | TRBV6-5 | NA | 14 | TGTGCCAGCAGTTACTCCCTAGCCCCCTACGAGCAGTACTTC | CASSYSLAPYEQYF
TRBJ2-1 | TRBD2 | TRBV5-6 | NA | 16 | TGTGCCAGCAGCCCCTCGGGCGGGAGGCAATACAATGAGCAGTTCTTC | CASSPSGGRQYNEQFF
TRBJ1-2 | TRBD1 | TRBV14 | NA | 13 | TGTGCCAGCAGTGAACAGGGGGGCTATGGCTACACCTTC | CASSEQGGYGYTF
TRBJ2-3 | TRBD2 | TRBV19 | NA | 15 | TGTGCCAGTAGTACCGGACTAGCGGGAGTAGATACGCAGTATTTT | CASSTGLAGVDTQYF
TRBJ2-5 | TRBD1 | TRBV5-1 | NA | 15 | TGCGCCAGCAGCCTGGTTTGGACAGGGGAAGAGACCCAGTACTTC | CASSLVWTGEETQYF
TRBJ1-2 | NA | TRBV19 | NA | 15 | TGTGCCAGTAGTCCAGCTCAGAAGGGGAACTATGGCTACACCTTC | CASSPAQKGNYGYTF
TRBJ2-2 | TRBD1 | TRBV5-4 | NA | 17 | TGTGCCAGCAGCTTGTCAAGGGGACAGAGCCTCACCGGGGAGCTGTTTTTT | CASSLSRGQSLTGELFF
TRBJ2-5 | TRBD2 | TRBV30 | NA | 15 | TGTGCCTGGACAAACGGACTAGCGAAAAGAGAGACCCAGTACTTC | CAWTNGLAKRETQYF
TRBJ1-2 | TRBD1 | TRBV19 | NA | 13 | TGTGCCAGTAGACCCACAGGGGTCGATGGCTACACCTTC | CASRPTGVDGYTF
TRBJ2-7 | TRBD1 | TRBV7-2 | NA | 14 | TGTGCCAGCAGCGGACAGGGGGCGTCCGACGAGCAGTACTTC | CASSGQGASDEQYF
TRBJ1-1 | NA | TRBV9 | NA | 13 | TGTGCCAGCAGCGGCGACTTAAACACTGAAGCTTTCTTT | CASSGDLNTEAFF
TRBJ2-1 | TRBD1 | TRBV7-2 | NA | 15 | TGTGCCAGCAGCCCCCCCGACAGGGGCATTAGTGAGCAGTTCTTC | CASSPPDRGISEQFF
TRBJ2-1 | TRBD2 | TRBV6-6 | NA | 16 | TGTGCCAGCAGTCACATCTGGCGGGAGGAATACAATGAGCAGTTCTTC | CASSHIWREEYNEQFF
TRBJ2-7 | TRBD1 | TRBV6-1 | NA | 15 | TGTGCCAGCAGTGAAATTGGACAGGGTATTTACGAGCAGTACTTC | CASSEIGQGIYEQYF
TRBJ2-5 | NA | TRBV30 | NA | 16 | TGTGCCTGGAGGGCAGGGGGCTTAGCGGGGGCAGGGACCCAGTACTTC | CAWRAGGLAGAGTQYF
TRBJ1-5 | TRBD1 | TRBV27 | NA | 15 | TGTGCCAGCAGTCGGACAGGGGTAAGCAATCAGCCCCAGCATTTT | CASSRTGVSNQPQHF
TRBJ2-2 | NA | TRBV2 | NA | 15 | TGTGCCAGCAATACGGGGAGGGGGTTCGGCGGGGAGCTGTTTTTT | CASNTGRGFGGELFF
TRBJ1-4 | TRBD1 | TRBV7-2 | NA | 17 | TGTGCCAGCAGCTTAAGGGGGACAGGAGCGTTTAATGAAAAACTGTTTTTT | CASSLRGTGAFNEKLFF
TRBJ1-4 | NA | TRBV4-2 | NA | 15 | TGTGCCAGCAGCCAAGCGGACAGAAACAATGAAAAACTGTTTTTT | CASSQADRNNEKLFF
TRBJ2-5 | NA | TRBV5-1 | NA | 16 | TGCGCCAGCAGCTTCCTCGGGGAGGAGATACAAGAGACCCAGTACTTC | CASSFLGEEIQETQYF
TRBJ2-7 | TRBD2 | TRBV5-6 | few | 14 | TGTGCCAGCAGCTTAGGGACGGGGGGCTACGAGCAGTACTTC | CASSLGTGGYEQYF
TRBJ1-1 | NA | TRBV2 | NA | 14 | TGTGCCAGCAGTGAAATCGGGAACGTACTTGAAGCTTTCTTT | CASSEIGNVLEAFF
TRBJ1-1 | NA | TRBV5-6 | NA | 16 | TGTGCCGGCAGCTTAAGTTTCGGGGCTAGCGACACTGAAGCTTTCTTT | CAGSLSFGASDTEAFF
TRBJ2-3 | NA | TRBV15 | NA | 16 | TGTGCCACCAGCAGAGATCTAGCAACTAACACAGATACGCAGTATTTT | CATSRDLATNTDTQYF
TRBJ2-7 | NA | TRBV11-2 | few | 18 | TGTGCCAGCAGCTCTTATAGCCTAGCCACACGAGTTTCCTACGAGCAGTACTTC | CASSSYSLATRVSYEQYF
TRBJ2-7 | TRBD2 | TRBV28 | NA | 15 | TGTGCCAGCAGTTCCATTAGCGGGAGAAGGTACGAGCAGTACTTC | CASSSISGRRYEQYF
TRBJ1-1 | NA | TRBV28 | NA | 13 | TGTGCCAGCAGGGGGGGGTGGCGCACTGAAGCTTTCTTT | CASRGGWRTEAFF
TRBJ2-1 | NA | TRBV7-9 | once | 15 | TGTGCCAGCAGCCCTACTTCGGGGGCCTACAATGAGCAGTTCTTC | CASSPTSGAYNEQFF
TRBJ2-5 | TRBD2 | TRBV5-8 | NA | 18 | TGTGCCAGCAGCTTGGGACTAGCGGGAGAGGGTCCTGGGGAGACCCAGTACTTC | CASSLGLAGEGPGETQYF
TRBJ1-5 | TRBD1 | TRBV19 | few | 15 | TGTGCCAGTAGTGGGACAGGGGGGAGCGGTCAGCCCCAGCATTTT | CASSGTGGSGQPQHF
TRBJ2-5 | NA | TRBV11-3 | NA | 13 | TGTGCCAGCAGCTTAGATGCGGGTCAGACCCAGTACTTC | CASSLDAGQTQYF
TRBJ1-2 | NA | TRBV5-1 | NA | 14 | TGCGCCAGCAGCTTGGAGCGGGGAACCTATGGCTACACCTTC | CASSLERGTYGYTF
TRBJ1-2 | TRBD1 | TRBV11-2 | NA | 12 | TGTGCCAGCAGCTTCGCTAGACAGGGGACCACCTTC | CASSFARQGTTF
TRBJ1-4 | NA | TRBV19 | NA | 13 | TGTGCCAGTAGTTTTCTGGCAGGGAAAAAACTGTTTTTT | CASSFLAGKKLFF
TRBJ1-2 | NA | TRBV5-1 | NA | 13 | TGCGCCAGCAGCTTGAGTGCAGAGGGTGGCTACACCTTC | CASSLSAEGGYTF
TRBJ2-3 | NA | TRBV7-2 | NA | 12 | TGTGCCAGCAGCCAGAGCACAGATACGCAGTATTTT | CASSQSTDTQYF
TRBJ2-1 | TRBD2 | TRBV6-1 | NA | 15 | TGTGCCAGCAGTGAAGTAGCGGGAGTCGGGAGTGAGCAGTTCTTC | CASSEVAGVGSEQFF
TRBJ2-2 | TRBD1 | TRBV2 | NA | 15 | TGTGCCAGCAGCGGACAGGGCCTGGGCACCGGGGAGCTGTTTTTT | CASSGQGLGTGELFF
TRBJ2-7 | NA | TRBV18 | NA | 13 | TGTGCCAGCTCACCGTCTGCAGTGTACGAGCAGTACTTC | CASSPSAVYEQYF
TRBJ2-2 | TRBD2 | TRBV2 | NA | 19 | TGTGCCAGCAGTGCCCCGGGACTAGCGGGAGGCCCGAACACCGGGGAGCTGTTTTTT | CASSAPGLAGGPNTGELFF